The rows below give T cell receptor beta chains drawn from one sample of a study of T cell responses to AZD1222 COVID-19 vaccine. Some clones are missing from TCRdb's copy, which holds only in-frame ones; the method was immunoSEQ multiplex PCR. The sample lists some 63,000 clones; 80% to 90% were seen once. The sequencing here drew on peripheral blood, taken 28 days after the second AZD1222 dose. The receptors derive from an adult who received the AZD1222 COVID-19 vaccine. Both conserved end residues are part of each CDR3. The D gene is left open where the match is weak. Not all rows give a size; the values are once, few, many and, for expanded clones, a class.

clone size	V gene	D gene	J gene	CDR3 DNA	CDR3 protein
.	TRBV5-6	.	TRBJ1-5	TGTGCCAGCAGCTTGGGAGGGCAGGGAGCGTTCGGGCAGCCCCAGCATTTT	CASSLGGQGAFGQPQHF
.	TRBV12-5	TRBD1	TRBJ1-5	TGTGCTAGTGGGGCGGGACAGGGAGTTCAGCCCCAGCATTTT	CASGAGQGVQPQHF
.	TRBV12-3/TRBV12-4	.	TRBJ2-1	TGTGCCAGCAGTTTATATCAGAGCCAACAGTTCTTC	CASSLYQSQQFF
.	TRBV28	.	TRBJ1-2	TGTGCCAGCAGTTTGGGCCAGGGGCTTTACTATGGCTACACCTTC	CASSLGQGLYYGYTF
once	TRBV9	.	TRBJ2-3	TGTGCCAGCAGCGTAGCTGGGGTAACCACAGATACGCAGTATTTT	CASSVAGVTTDTQYF
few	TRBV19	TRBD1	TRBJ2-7	TGTGCCAGCGGGACAGGGTTCTACGAGCAGTACTTC	CASGTGFYEQYF
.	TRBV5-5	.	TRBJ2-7	TGTGCCAGCAGTTCACGGGACTGGGGATACGAGCAGTACTTC	CASSSRDWGYEQYF
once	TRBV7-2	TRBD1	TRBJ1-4	TGTGCCAGCAGCTCCGGACAGGGCCTCGGGGAACTGTTTTTT	CASSSGQGLGELFF
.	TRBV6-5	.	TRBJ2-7	TGTGCCAGCAGTTACTCCGGGACTGGGTCACCCGGGCAGTACTTC	CASSYSGTGSPGQYF
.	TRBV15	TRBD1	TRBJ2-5	TGTGCCACCAGCTCAAGGACAGGATACCAAGAGACCCAGTACTTC	CATSSRTGYQETQYF
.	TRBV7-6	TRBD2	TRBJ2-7	TGTGCCAGCAGCGTCGGGACTAGCGGACATACATACGAGCAGTACTTC	CASSVGTSGHTYEQYF
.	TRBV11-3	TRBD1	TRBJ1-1	TGTGCCAGCAGCACCCAGGGGGACACTGAAGCTTTCTTT	CASSTQGDTEAFF
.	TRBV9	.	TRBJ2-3	TGTGCCAGCAGCGTAGCTCTGGGGGGCACAGATACGCAGTATTTT	CASSVALGGTDTQYF
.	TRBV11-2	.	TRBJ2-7	TGTGCCAGCAGCTTGTTAGTCGTCACGGCTCACTCCTACGAGCAGTACTTC	CASSLLVVTAHSYEQYF
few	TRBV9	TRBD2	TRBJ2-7	TGTGCCAGCAGCGCAGGACTAGCGGGAGACGGGTCCGTCGAGCAGTACTTC	CASSAGLAGDGSVEQYF
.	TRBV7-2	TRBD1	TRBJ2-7	TGTGCCAGCAGCACTGGGACAGGGTACTACGAGCAGTACTTC	CASSTGTGYYEQYF
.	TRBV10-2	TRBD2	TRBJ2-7	TGCGCCAGCAGGGAGGATAGTAGCGGGACATTACACTACGAGCAGTACTTC	CASREDSSGTLHYEQYF
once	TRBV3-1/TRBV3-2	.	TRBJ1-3	TGTGCCAGCAGCCAAATCAATCCAGGGGTTGGAAACACCATATATTTT	CASSQINPGVGNTIYF
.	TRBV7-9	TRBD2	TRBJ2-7	TGTGCCAGCCGCGGTGGGACTAGTACCCGCGAGCAGTACTTC	CASRGGTSTREQYF
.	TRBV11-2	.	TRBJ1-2	TGTGCCAGCAGCTTAGATACAGGAAACTATGGCTACACCTTC	CASSLDTGNYGYTF
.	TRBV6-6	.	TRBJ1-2	TGTGCCAGCACACGAGGGCAGACCTATGGCTACACCTTC	CASTRGQTYGYTF
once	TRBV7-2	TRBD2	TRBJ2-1	TGTGCCAGCAGCTTAGCGGCTAGCGGGAGGGCGGGCTTGTTCTTC	CASSLAASGRAGLFF
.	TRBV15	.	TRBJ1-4	TGTGCCACCAGCAGAGACAGGAATGCTGAAAAACTGTTTTTT	CATSRDRNAEKLFF
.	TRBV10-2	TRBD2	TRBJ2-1	TGCGCCAGCAGTGAGCCCCCGGGACTAGCGGGAGAGGATGAGCAGTTCTTC	CASSEPPGLAGEDEQFF
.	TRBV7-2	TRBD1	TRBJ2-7	TGTGCCAGCAGCTTTAGAGGGGACAGCTCCTACGAGCAGTACTTC	CASSFRGDSSYEQYF
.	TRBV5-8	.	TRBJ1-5	TGTGCCAGCAGCTTGCCCAATAGCAATCAGCCCCAGCATTTT	CASSLPNSNQPQHF
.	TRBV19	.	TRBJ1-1	TGTGCCAGTAGTCCCAATATGAACACTGAAGCTTTCTTT	CASSPNMNTEAFF
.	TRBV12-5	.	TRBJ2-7	TGTGCTAGTGGTTTGGGACTAGGCACCTACGAGCAGTACTTC	CASGLGLGTYEQYF
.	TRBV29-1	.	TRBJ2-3	TGCAGCGTTGAGCTGGCTAGCGGCACAGATACGCAGTATTTT	CSVELASGTDTQYF
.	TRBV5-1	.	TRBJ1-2	TGCGCCAGCAGCTTGCTTCTACAGGCAGCTGGAAACTATGGCTACACCTTC	CASSLLLQAAGNYGYTF
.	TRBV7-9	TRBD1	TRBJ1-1	TGTGCCAGCAGCAAAGACAGGGCGCGAACTGAAGCTTTCTTT	CASSKDRARTEAFF
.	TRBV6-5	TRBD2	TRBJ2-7	TGTGCCAGCAGTTACTCTGGGACTAGCGTCGCGTACGAGCAGTACTTC	CASSYSGTSVAYEQYF
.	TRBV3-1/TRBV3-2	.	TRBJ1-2	TGTGCCAGCAGCCAAGCACAGGGCCGGGCGGAAGGCTACACCTTC	CASSQAQGRAEGYTF
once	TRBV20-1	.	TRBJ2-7	TGCAGTGCTAGTGATCGGTACGAGCAGTACTTC	CSASDRYEQYF
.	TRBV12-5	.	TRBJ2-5	TGTGCTAGTGGTTTGGGAAAAGAGACCCAGTACTTC	CASGLGKETQYF
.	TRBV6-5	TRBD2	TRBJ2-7	TGTGCCAGCAGTCCGGGACTAGGAGTACGTCAGTACTTC	CASSPGLGVRQYF
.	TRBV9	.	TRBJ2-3	TGTGCCAGCAGCGTCCTAAGTTATACAGATACGCAGTATTTT	CASSVLSYTDTQYF
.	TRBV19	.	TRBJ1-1	TGTGCCAGTAGTATCGTCGGAGGGGAGGCTGAAGCTTTCTTT	CASSIVGGEAEAFF
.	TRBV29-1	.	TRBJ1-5	TGCAGCGTCCATTGGACACGGGGCAATCAGCCCCAGCATTTT	CSVHWTRGNQPQHF
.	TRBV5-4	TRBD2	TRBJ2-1	TGTGCCAGCAGCTTAGCAGTCGCGGGAGCCGGTAATGAGCAGTTCTTC	CASSLAVAGAGNEQFF
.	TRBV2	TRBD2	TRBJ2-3	TGTGCCAGCGCCTCAACTAGCGGGGGGGCGACAGATACGCAGTATTTT	CASASTSGGATDTQYF